A single sample is the source of the 20 T cell receptor beta chains below, sequenced in a study of beta chain features in type 1 diabetes. Since all of the isolated RNA was reverse transcribed, expressed TCRB transcripts were what got sequenced. Repertoires were generated with immunoSEQ multiplex PCR, while TCRdb's copy carries only in-frame clones and drops some. The sample has hundreds of thousands of clones; approximately 28% are singletons. The sample consisted of naive CD4+ T cells from blood. The receptors shown here come from a man aged 18 to 30 in good health.

The CDR3 protein is CASSLIGETQYF. CDR3 DNA: TGTGCCAGCAGCTTAATCGGAGAGACCCAGTACTTC. The rearrangement uses TRBV7-2 and TRBJ2-5, with D unclear. Germline V gene sequence: CDR1 SGHTA, CDR2 FQGNSA. The CDR3 consists of 12 residues. Trimming shortened V by 2 bases and J by 4 bases, and 5 bases separated the two germline ends.

A few counts support this clone. The rearrangement uses TRBV5-4 and TRBJ2-7, with 9 bases lining up with TRBD1. The J segment lost 4 bases and the V segment lost 5 bases, leaving 7 bases of the junction unmatched. Germline V gene data show CDR1 as SGHNT and CDR2 as YYREEE (reference sequence). This CDR3 has 14 amino acids. The CDR3 DNA is TGTGCCAGCAGATCGGACAGGGGTGGATACGAGCAGTACTTC. As protein: CASRSDRGGYEQYF. Full variable domain (remainder filled in from reference TRBV5-4 and TRBJ2-7): ETGVTQSPTHLIKTRGQQVTLRCSSQSGHNTVSWYQQALGQGPQFIFQYYREEENGRGNFPPRFSGLQFPNYSSELNVNALELDDSALYLCASRSDRGGYEQYFGPGTRLTVT.

As concerns this clone: Other nucleotide sequences in the sample specify the same CDR3. The rearrangement joins TRBV9 to TRBJ2-3, with unresolved D. The CDR3 is 12 residues long. Trimming removed 0 bases from V and 5 bases from J, with 4 bases in between. CDR1 SGDLS and CDR2 YYNGEE come from the germline V gene. In DNA form, the CDR3 reads TGTGCCAGCAGCGTAGCTGGAGATACGCAGTATTTT. As protein: CASSVAGDTQYF.

The CDR3 protein is CASSPRRWDSPFF. The CDR3 DNA is TGTGCCAGCAGCCCCCGGCGGTGGGATTCGCCGTTCTTC. The V and J genes are TRBV9 and TRBJ2-1, with D unclear. Germline V gene lookup returns CDR1 SGDLS and CDR2 YYNGEE. The CDR3 covers 13 residues. V lost 4 bases, J lost 15 bases, and 20 bases lay in between.

This clone showed up just a few times. The chain links TRBV29-1 to TRBJ2-6, with D hard to call. Deletions cut 3 bases from V and 6 bases from J, with 9 bases between. The germline gives CDR1 SQVTM, CDR2 ANQGSEA. This CDR3 spans 13 amino acids. Written as DNA, the CDR3 is TGCAGCGTTGAGTCCTCAGCGGCCAACGTCCTGACTTTC. It encodes CSVESSAANVLTF. Variable domain in full (rest from reference TRBV29-1 and TRBJ2-6): SAVISQKPSRDICQRGTSLTIQCQVDSQVTMMFWYRQQPGQSLTLIATANQGSEATYESGFVIDKFPISRPNLTFSTLTVSNMSPEDSSIYLCSVESSAANVLTFGAGSRLTVL.

The chain links TRBV15 to TRBJ1-4; D not certain. CDR3 length equals 15 residues. Between the trimmed V and J ends, which lost 1 base and 5 bases, there was a span of 11 bases. Germline assignment: CDR1 LNHNV and CDR2 YYDKDF (reference sequence). Written as DNA, the CDR3 is TGTGCCACCAGCAGAGTGGTGTCCGAGAATGAAAAACTGTTTTTT. Residues: CATSRVVSENEKLFF. The whole variable domain, filled in from reference TRBV15 and TRBJ1-4, reads DAMVIQNPRYQVTQFGKPVTLSCSQTLNHNVMYWYQQKSSQAPKLLFHYYDKDFNNEADTPDNFQSRRPNTSFCFLDIRSPGLGDTAMYLCATSRVVSENEKLFFGSGTQLSVL.

This chain joins TRBV30 and TRBJ1-1; D is undetermined. The CDR3 has 11 amino acids. V dropped 2 bases and J dropped 7 bases, with 8 bases sitting between them. The germline CDR1 and CDR2 sequences are GTSNPN and SVGIG (reference sequence). For the CDR3, the DNA is TGTGCCTGGAGTCGGCAGGTTGAAGCTTTCTTT. Encoded protein: CAWSRQVEAFF.

This clone was seen only once. The CDR3 DNA reads as TGTGCCTGGAGTGTAGGAGGACACCTCTACGAGCAGTACTTC. This encodes CAWSVGGHLYEQYF. The chain is built from TRBV30 and TRBJ2-7, with D perhaps matching TRBD1 or TRBD2 (5 bases each). Germline V lookup: CDR1 GTSNPN, CDR2 SVGIG (reference sequence). V was shortened by 0 bases and J by 3 bases, with 12 bases between the two germline ends. The CDR3 contains 14 residues.

The rearrangement uses TRBV18 and TRBJ2-7; D gene uncertain. Germline lookup yields CDR1 KGHSH and CDR2 LQKENI. Trimming removed 2 bases at V and 1 base at J, with 9 bases between. This CDR3 comprises 14 residues. In DNA form, the CDR3 reads TGTGCCAGCTCACCAATGACCGCTTCCTACGAGCAGTACTTC. Encoded protein: CASSPMTASYEQYF. Supplemented by reference TRBV18 and TRBJ2-7, the full variable domain reads NAGVMQNPRHLVRRRGQEARLRCSPMKGHSHVYWYRQLPEEGLKFMVYLQKENIIDESGMPKERFSAEFPKEGPSILRIQQVVRGDSAAYFCASSPMTASYEQYFGPGTRLTVT.

The chain carries TRBV6-1 and TRBJ1-2; 7 nucleotides agree with TRBD1. J lost 8 bases, V lost 6 bases, and 9 bases had no gene match. CDR1 MNHNS and CDR2 SASEGT come from the germline V gene. The CDR3 length is 13 residues. The DNA for the CDR3 is TGTGCCAGCAGACAGGGGCCTGGAGACGGCTACACCTTC. Encoded protein: CASRQGPGDGYTF.

J is TRBJ2-2 and V is TRBV7-2; D might be TRBD2 (5 bases). This CDR3 is built from 16 residues. From germline, CDR1 is SGHTA and CDR2 FQGNSA. Trimming left V 1 base short and J 2 bases short, with 11 bases between. The CDR3 bases are TGTGCCAGCAGCTTAGAGGTCGGGATTAACACCGGGGAGCTGTTTTTT. This encodes CASSLEVGINTGELFF.

The CDR3 DNA follows: TGTGCCAGCAGGAGGCATCGGGTGGAGGAGACCCAGTACTTC. This codes for CASRRHRVEETQYF. The genes are TRBV27 and TRBJ2-5; unclear D gene. V dropped 6 bases and J dropped 5 bases, with 16 bases sitting between them. Germline V gives CDR1 MNHEY, CDR2 SMNVEV (reference sequence). This CDR3 region has 14 residues.

This clone has only a few counts. This chain links TRBV10-3 with TRBJ2-7, with D possibly being TRBD2 (5 bases). This CDR3 contains 13 residues. V lost 10 bases and J lost 3, with 16 bases in between. CDR1 ENHRY and CDR2 SYGVKD come from the germline V gene. This chain's CDR3 is CATEGPAGYEQYF. DNA for the CDR3: TGTGCCACCGAAGGGCCGGCGGGCTACGAGCAGTACTTC.

The gene calls are TRBV15 and TRBJ2-1; a possible D gene is TRBD2 (6 bases). The germline V gene has CDR1 LNHNV and CDR2 YYDKDF (reference sequence). This CDR3 is built from 17 residues. Trimming shortened V by 4 bases and J by 2 bases, and 18 bases separated the two germline ends. CDR3 loop: CATSIPFHGRAYNEQFF. CDR3 bases: TGTGCCACCAGCATTCCCTTTCACGGGAGAGCCTACAATGAGCAGTTCTTC.

CDR3 loop: CSVGGTGYQPQHF. In DNA, the CDR3 is TGCAGCGTTGGAGGGACAGGGTATCAGCCCCAGCATTTT. J is TRBJ1-5 and V is TRBV29-1, with TRBD1 matching 9 bases. Germline CDR1 reads SQVTM; CDR2 reads ANQGSEA. The CDR3 spans 13 residues. The ends lost 4 bases at V and 5 bases at J; junction bases unmatched: 3. The full variable domain, completed using reference TRBV29-1 and TRBJ1-5, is SAVISQKPSRDICQRGTSLTIQCQVDSQVTMMFWYRQQPGQSLTLIATANQGSEATYESGFVIDKFPISRPNLTFSTLTVSNMSPEDSSIYLCSVGGTGYQPQHFGDGTRLSIL.

This sequence joins TRBV7-2 and TRBJ2-3, with 11 positions matching TRBD2. Per the germline V gene, CDR1 is SGHTA and CDR2 is FQGNSA. The CDR3 runs to 15 residues. The V and J ends lost 6 bases and 4 bases, in that order; junction bases with no gene match: 6. In DNA form, the CDR3 reads TGTGCCAGCAGTACTAGCGGGAGCCTCGCAGATACGCAGTATTTT. Translating it yields CASSTSGSLADTQYF.

This clone was detected once. The chain employs TRBV7-6 and TRBJ2-7; 8 bases are a match to TRBD1. Germline values: CDR1 SGHVS, CDR2 FNYEAQ. Losses at the gene ends were 5 bases for V and 4 bases for J; bases not matched to a gene: 4. The CDR3 loop spans 13 amino acids. This CDR3 is CASSRDRIYEQYF. The CDR3 coding sequence is TGTGCCAGCAGCCGGGACAGGATTTACGAGCAGTACTTC.

The V and J genes are TRBV25-1 and TRBJ1-1; D is unresolved. The CDR3 covers 14 residues. In germline, CDR1 is MGHDK, CDR2 SYGVNS. Trimming took off 1 base at V and 1 base at J, with 7 bases between the two ends. Here the CDR3 reads CASSEWAENTEAFF. The CDR3 DNA is TGTGCCAGCAGTGAATGGGCAGAGAACACTGAAGCTTTCTTT.

This chain connects TRBV29-1 to TRBJ1-2, with TRBD1 identical over 7 bases. CDR1 is SQVTM, CDR2 ANQGSEA, per germline. The CDR3 spans 14 residues. V trimming: 4 bases; J trimming: 0 bases; junction bases outside the gene matches: 5. The CDR3 reads CSVAGTETNYGYTF. The CDR3 DNA reads as TGCAGCGTTGCGGGGACAGAGACTAACTATGGCTACACCTTC.

This clone was recorded a few times. V usage is TRBV29-1 and J usage is TRBJ2-3, with 12 bases that match TRBD2. The CDR3 is 14 amino acids. J gave up 7 bases and V 5 bases, and 7 bases lay outside the gene matches. Per germline, CDR1 SQVTM and CDR2 ANQGSEA. Written as DNA, the CDR3 is TGCAGCGTTAGGACTAGCGGGGCGGGGAATACGCAGTATTTT. Translation gives CSVRTSGAGNTQYF.